Described below is a single T cell receptor beta chain sequence and its context. Libraries were prepared by immunoSEQ multiplex PCR; TCRdb keeps only in-frame clonotypes and omits some of them. The sample holds over 85,000 clones; around 81% are singletons and the top ten take about 2%. The sample belongs to a study of blood T cell repertoires in COVID-19. This CDR3 comprises 16 residues. Germline V gene sequence: CDR1 MDHEN, CDR2 SYDVKM. V was pared by 2 bases and J by 5 bases, with 16 bases between. The chain carries TRBV28 and TRBJ2-1, with D possibly being TRBD2 (6 bases). This TCR was recovered from a woman aged 70-85 years with acute or convalescent COVID-19. Sequencing was performed on peripheral blood. The CDR3 region is CASSLNTGLPNNEQFF. CDR3 DNA sequence: TGTGCCAGCAGTTTAAATACGGGACTTCCTAACAATGAGCAGTTCTTC.